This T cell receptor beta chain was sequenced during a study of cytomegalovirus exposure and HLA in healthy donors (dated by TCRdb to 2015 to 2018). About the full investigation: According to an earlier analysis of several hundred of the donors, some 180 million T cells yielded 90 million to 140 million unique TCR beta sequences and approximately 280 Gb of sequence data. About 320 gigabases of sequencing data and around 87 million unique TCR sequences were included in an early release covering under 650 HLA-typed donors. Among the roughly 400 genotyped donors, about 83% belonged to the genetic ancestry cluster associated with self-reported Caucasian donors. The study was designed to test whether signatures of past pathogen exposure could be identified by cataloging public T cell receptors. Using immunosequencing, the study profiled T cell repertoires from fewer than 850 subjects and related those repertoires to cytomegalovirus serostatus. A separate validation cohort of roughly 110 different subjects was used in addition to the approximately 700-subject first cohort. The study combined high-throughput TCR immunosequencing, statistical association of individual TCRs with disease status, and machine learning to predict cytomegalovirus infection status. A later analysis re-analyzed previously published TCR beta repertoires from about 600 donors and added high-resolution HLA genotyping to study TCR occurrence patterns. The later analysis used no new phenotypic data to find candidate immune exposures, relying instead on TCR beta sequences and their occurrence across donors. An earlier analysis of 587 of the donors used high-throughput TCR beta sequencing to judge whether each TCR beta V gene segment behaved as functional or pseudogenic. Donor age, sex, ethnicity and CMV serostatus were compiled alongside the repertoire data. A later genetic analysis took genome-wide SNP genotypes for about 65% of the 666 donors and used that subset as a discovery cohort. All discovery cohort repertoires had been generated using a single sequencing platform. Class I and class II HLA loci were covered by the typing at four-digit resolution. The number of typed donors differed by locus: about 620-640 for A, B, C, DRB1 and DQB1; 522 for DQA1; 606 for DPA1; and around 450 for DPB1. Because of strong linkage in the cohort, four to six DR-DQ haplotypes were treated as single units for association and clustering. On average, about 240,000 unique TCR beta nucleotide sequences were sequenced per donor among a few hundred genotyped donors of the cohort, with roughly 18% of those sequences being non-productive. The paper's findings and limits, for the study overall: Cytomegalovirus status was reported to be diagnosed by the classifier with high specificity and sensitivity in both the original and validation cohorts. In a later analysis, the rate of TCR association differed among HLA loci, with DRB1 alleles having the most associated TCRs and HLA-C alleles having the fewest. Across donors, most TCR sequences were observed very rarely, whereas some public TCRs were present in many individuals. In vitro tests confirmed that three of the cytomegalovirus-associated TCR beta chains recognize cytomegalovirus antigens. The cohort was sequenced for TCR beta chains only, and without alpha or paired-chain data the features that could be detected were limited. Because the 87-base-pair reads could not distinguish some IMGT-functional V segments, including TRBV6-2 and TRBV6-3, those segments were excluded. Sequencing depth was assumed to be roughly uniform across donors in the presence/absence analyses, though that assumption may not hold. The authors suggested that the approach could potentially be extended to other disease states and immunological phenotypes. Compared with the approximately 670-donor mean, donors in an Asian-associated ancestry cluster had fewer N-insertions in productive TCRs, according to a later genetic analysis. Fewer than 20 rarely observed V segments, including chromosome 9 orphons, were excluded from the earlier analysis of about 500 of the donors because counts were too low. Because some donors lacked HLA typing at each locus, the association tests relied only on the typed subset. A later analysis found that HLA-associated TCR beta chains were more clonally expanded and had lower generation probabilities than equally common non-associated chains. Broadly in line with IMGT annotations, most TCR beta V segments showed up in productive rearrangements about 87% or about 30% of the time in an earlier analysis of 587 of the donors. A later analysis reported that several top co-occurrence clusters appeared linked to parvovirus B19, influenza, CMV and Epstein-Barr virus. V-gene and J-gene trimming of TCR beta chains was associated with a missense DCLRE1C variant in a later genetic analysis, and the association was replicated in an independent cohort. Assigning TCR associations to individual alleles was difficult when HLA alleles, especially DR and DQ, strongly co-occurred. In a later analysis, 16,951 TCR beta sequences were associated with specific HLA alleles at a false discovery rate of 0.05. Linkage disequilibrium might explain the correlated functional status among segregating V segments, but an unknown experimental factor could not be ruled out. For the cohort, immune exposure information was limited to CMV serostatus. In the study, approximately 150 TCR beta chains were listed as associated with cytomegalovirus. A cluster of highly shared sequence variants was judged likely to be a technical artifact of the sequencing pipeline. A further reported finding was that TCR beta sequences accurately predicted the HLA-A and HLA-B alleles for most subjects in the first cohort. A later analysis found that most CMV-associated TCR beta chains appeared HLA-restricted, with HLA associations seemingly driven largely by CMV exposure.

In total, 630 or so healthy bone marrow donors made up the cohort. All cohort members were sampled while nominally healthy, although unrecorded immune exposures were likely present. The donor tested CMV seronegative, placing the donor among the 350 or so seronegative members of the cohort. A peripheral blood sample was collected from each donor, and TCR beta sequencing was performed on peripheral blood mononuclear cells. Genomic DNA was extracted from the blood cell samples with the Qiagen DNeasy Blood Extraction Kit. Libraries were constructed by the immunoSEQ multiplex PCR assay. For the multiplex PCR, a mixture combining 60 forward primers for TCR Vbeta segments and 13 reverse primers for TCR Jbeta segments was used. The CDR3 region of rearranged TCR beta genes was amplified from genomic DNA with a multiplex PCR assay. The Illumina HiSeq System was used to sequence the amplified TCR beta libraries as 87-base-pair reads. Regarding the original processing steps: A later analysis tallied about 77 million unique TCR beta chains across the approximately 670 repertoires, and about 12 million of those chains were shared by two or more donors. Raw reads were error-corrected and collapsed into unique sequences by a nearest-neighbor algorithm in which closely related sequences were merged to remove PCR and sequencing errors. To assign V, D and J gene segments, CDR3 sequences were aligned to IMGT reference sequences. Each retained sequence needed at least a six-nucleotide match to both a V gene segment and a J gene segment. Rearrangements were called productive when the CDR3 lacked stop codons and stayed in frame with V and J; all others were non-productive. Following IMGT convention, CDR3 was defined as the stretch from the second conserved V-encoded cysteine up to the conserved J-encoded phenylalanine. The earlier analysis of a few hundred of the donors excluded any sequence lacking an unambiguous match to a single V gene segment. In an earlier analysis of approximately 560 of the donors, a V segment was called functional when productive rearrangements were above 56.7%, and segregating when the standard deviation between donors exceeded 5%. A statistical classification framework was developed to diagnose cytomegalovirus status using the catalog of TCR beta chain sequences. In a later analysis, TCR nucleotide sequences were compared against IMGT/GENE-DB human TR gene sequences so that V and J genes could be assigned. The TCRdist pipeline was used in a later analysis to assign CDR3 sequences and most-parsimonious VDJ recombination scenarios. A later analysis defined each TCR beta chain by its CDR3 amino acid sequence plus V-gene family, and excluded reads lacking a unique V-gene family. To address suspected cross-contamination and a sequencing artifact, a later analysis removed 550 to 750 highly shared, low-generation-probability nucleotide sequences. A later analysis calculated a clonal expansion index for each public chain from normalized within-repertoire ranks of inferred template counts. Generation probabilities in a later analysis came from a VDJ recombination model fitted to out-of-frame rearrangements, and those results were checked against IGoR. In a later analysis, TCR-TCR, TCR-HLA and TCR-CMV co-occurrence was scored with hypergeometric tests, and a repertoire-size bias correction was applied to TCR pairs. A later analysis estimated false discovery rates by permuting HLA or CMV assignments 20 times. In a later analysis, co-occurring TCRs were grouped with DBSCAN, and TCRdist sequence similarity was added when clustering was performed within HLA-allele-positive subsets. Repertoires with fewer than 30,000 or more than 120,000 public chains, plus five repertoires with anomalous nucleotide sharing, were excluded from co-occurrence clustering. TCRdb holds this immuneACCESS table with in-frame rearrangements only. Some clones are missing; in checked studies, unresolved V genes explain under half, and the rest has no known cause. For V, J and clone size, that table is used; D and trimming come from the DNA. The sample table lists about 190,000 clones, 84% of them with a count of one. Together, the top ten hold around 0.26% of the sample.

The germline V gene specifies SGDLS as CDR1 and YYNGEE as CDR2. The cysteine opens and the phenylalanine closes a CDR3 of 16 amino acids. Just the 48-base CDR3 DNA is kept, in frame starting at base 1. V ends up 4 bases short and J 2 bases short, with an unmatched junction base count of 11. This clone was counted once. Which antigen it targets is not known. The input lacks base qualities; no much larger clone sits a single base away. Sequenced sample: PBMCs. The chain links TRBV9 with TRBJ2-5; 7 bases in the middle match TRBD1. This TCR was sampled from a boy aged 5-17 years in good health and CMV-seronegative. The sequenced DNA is TGTGCCAGCAGCCAAGAGGGGGCAGGGCAACAAGAGACCCAGTACTTC. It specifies CASSQEGAGQQETQYF.